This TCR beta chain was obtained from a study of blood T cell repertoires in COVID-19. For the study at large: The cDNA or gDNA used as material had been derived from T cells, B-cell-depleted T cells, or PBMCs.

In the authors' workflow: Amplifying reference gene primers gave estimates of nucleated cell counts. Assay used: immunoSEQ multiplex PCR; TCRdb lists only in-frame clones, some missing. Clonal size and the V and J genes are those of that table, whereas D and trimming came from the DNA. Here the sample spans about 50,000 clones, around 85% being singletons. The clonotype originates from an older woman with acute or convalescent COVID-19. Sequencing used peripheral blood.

The CDR3 coding sequence is TGTGCCAGCAGCTACCGGAATGAGCAGTTCTTC. This codes for CASSYRNEQFF. The chain carries TRBV13 and TRBJ2-1, with no clear D. V was cut by 4 bases and J by 7 bases, with 5 bases left in between. CDR3 length: 11 residues. Per germline, CDR1 PRHDT and CDR2 FYEKMQ (reference sequence).